The 24 T cell receptor beta chains below were found in one sample sequenced in a study of graft-versus-host responses after intestinal transplantation. Clones were sequenced by immunoSEQ multiplex PCR, and TCRdb holds only the in-frame ones, with some missing. The profile shows some 110,000 clones, around 90% of them singletons. Their target antigens are unknown. The specimen was unstimulated CD4+ T cells sorted from spleen or lymph node cells, collected before transplant. These receptors all stem from a human donor who was the organ donor for an intestinal transplant.

This chain uses TRBV10-3 with TRBJ2-5; perhaps TRBD1 as D (7 bases). CDR3 size: 13 residues. V was trimmed by 10 bases and J by 4 bases, leaving 16 bases between them. Germline-derived CDR1 and CDR2 are ENHRY and SYGVKD. CDR3 amino acids: CATSRQGGETQYF. CDR3 nucleotide sequence: TGTGCCACGTCACGCCAGGGGGGAGAGACCCAGTACTTC.

The chain combines TRBV7-2 with TRBJ2-1; tentative D call: TRBD2 (5 bases). The CDR3 length is 15 residues. V lost 1 base and J lost 3, with 10 bases in between. Germline values: CDR1 SGHTA, CDR2 FQGNSA. The DNA for the CDR3 is TGTGCCAGCAGCTTAGAAGCTAGCTACTACAATGAGCAGTTCTTC. Protein product: CASSLEASYYNEQFF.

This clone occurred once. The chain couples TRBV4-3 to TRBJ1-5; D call uncertain. The CDR3 sequence is 16 residues long. Germline lookup yields CDR1 LGHNA and CDR2 YSLEER. V lost 0 bases and J lost 0, with 9 bases in between. CDR3 in DNA: TGCGCCAGCAGCCAAGATCTGGGAGCTAGCAATCAGCCCCAGCATTTT. This gives the protein CASSQDLGASNQPQHF.

The chain has TRBV20-1 and TRBJ2-1; the match to TRBD2 covers 7 bases. CDR3 length equals 11 residues. Germline lookup yields CDR1 DFQATT and CDR2 SNEGSKA (reference sequence). In DNA, the CDR3 is TGCAGATGGGACTACCACAATGAGCAGTTCTTC. Translation: CRWDYHNEQFF.

CDR3 bases: TGTGCCAGCTCACCGGGGACAGGGGTCTACAATGAGCAGTTCTTC. Its protein product is CASSPGTGVYNEQFF. The chain carries TRBV18 and TRBJ2-1; TRBD1 matches 10 bases. Germline trimming cut 3 bases from V and 3 bases from J; bases unmatched to any gene: 2. CDR3 size: 15 residues. Looked up from germline, CDR1 is KGHSH and CDR2 is LQKENI.

This clone was counted only a few times. The rearrangement joins TRBV2 to TRBJ2-4, with D unresolved. The V gene's germline CDR1 is SNHLY and CDR2 FYNNEI. The germline V and J ends were trimmed by 3 bases and 0 bases, with 6 bases remaining between them. The CDR3 is 14 residues long. CDR3 protein: CASSDIIAKNIQYF. CDR3 coding DNA: TGTGCCAGCAGTGACATAATAGCCAAAAACATTCAGTACTTC.

This clone was detected once. The V and J genes are TRBV4-2 and TRBJ2-1; D is perhaps TRBD2 (6 bases). Trimming pared 1 base from V and 4 bases from J, leaving 14 bases between. The CDR3 is 16 amino acids. The germline gives CDR1 LGHNA, CDR2 YNFKEQ. In DNA, the CDR3 is TGTGCCAGCAGCCAAGGGGGACTGGACAAGTACAATGAGCAGTTCTTC. As protein: CASSQGGLDKYNEQFF.

This clone was observed once. J is TRBJ2-3 and V is TRBV6-5, with D maybe TRBD1 (6 bases). This CDR3 comprises 12 residues. Germline V lookup: CDR1 MNHEY, CDR2 SVGAGI. Trimming shortened V by 6 bases and J by 6 bases, and 10 bases separated the two germline ends. The CDR3 loop reads CASRGGVDTQYF. The CDR3, as DNA: TGTGCCAGCAGAGGGGGAGTGGATACGCAGTATTTT.

The chain has TRBV30 and TRBJ1-5; D call uncertain. The CDR3 runs to 13 residues. CDR1 is GTSNPN and CDR2 is SVGIG in the germline V gene (reference sequence). The ends were cut back, 4 bases at V and 0 bases at J, with 7 bases in the middle. The CDR3 bases are TGTGCCTGGACGCAAAATAGCAATCAGCCCCAGCATTTT. Translated, it gives CAWTQNSNQPQHF.

The rearrangement uses TRBV28 and TRBJ2-3; D is unclear. The length of the CDR3 is 13 residues. CDR1 MDHEN and CDR2 SYDVKM come from the germline V gene. V was cut by 2 bases and J by 0 bases, with 3 bases left in between. The chain's CDR3 is CASSLPSTDTQYF. For the CDR3, the DNA is TGTGCCAGCAGTTTACCTAGCACAGATACGCAGTATTTT.

The rearrangement joins TRBV6-1 to TRBJ2-7, with TRBD2 as a possible D gene (5 bases). CDR1 and CDR2 from the germline V gene are MNHNS and SASEGT. This CDR3 spans 14 amino acids. V lost 0 bases and J 9 bases, leaving 15 bases between the germline ends. The CDR3 nucleotides are TGTGCCAGCAGTGAAGCGATGAGGGTATCCCCGCAGTACTTC. It is translated as CASSEAMRVSPQYF.

The genes are TRBV19 and TRBJ2-1; 11 positions match TRBD2. The trim removed 9 bases at V and 7 bases at J, leaving 8 bases unmatched. Per germline, CDR1 LNHDA and CDR2 SQIVND (reference sequence). The length of the CDR3 is 14 residues. In nucleotides, the CDR3 is TGTGCCAGCCATCTAGCGGGAGGTAGTAATGAGCAGTTCTTC. Protein product: CASHLAGGSNEQFF.

This sequence joins TRBV6-5 and TRBJ2-7, with 7 bases that match TRBD2. The CDR3 consists of 13 residues. V lost 4 bases, J lost 9 bases, and 9 bases stayed unmatched. CDR1 is MNHEY, CDR2 SVGAGI, per germline. The CDR3 loop is CASSWEGLNGQYF. The DNA for the CDR3 is TGTGCCAGCAGTTGGGAGGGCCTGAATGGGCAGTACTTC.

This rearrangement joins TRBV5-4 to TRBJ2-7; weak D call: TRBD1 (6 bases). Trimming pared 4 bases from V and 6 bases from J, leaving 20 bases between. Per germline, CDR1 SGHNT and CDR2 YYREEE (reference sequence). The CDR3 totals 15 residues. CDR3 bases: TGTGCCAGCAGCCGGGTACCAACTGACAGGTCCGAGCAGTACTTC. It yields the protein CASSRVPTDRSEQYF.

This chain uses TRBV7-2 with TRBJ2-5, with 9 bases fitting TRBD2. The CDR3 totals 17 residues. Germline V gene data show CDR1 as SGHTA and CDR2 as FQGNSA. V dropped 1 base and J dropped 1; count of bases not matched to a gene: 7. In DNA, the CDR3 is TGTGCCAGCAGCTTAGTCCATAGCGGGAGTTCCCAAGAGACCCAGTACTTC. Its translation: CASSLVHSGSSQETQYF. The whole variable domain, filled in from reference TRBV7-2 and TRBJ2-5, reads GAGVSQSPSNKVTEKGKDVELRCDPISGHTALYWYRQSLGQGLEFLIYFQGNSAPDKSGLPSDRFSAERTGGSVSTLTIQRTQQEDSAVYLCASSLVHSGSSQETQYFGPGTRLLVL.

The DNA for the CDR3 is TGCAGTGCTAGAGAACGGGAAAAACTGTTTTTT. Residues: CSAREREKLFF. This chain links TRBV20-1 with TRBJ1-4; D is uncertain. Trimming cost V 0 bases and J 8 bases, with 4 bases left between them. Looked up from germline, CDR1 is DFQATT and CDR2 is SNEGSKA (reference sequence). The CDR3 runs to 11 residues.

Worth noting for this clone: The same CDR3 is also encoded by other DNA sequences in this sample. The chain combines TRBV9 with TRBJ1-5; D may be TRBD1 (5 bases). Germline assignment: CDR1 SGDLS and CDR2 YYNGEE. This CDR3 region has 13 residues. The V end was cut by 3 bases, the J end by 1 base, with 5 bases between. CDR3 loop: CASSGDSNQPQHF. The DNA of the CDR3 is TGTGCCAGCAGCGGGGACAGCAATCAGCCCCAGCATTTT.

The V gene is TRBV7-2, the J gene TRBJ2-7; TRBD1 matches at 11 bases. CDR1 and CDR2 (germline): SGHTA, FQGNSA. This CDR3 has 14 residues. V shed 2 bases and J 5 bases; nucleotides not matched to a gene: 2. The CDR3 region is CASSLRTGGDEQYF. CDR3 coding DNA: TGTGCCAGCAGCTTACGGACAGGGGGCGACGAGCAGTACTTC.

This chain uses TRBV6-1 with TRBJ1-1; D perhaps matches TRBD1 (5 bases). V lost 3 bases and J lost 10, with 12 bases in between. Germline values: CDR1 MNHNS, CDR2 SASEGT. This CDR3 region has 12 residues. For the CDR3, the DNA is TGTGCCAGCAGTGATTGGAAAGGGGCAGCTTTCTTT. This gives the protein CASSDWKGAAFF.

This clone showed up just once. J is TRBJ2-2 and V is TRBV4-1, with TRBD2 matching over 13 bases. This CDR3 is built from 20 residues. CDR1 and CDR2 from the germline V gene are MGHRA and YSYEKL. Unmatched junction bases numbered 7, after V lost 0 bases and J lost 0 bases. The CDR3 region has the DNA TGCGCCAGCAGCCAAGAATTGGGACTAGCGGGGCACTCGAACACCGGGGAGCTGTTTTTT. It yields the protein CASSQELGLAGHSNTGELFF.

The V call is TRBV29-1, the J call TRBJ2-1; TRBD2 aligns across 7 bases. The junction had 10 bases not matched to a gene; V was cut back by 8 bases and J by 0 bases. This CDR3 spans 15 amino acids. Germline V gives CDR1 SQVTM, CDR2 ANQGSEA. CDR3 region: CSPYSTGGSYNEQFF. CDR3 nucleotide sequence: TGCAGCCCCTATTCGACGGGGGGCTCCTACAATGAGCAGTTCTTC.

This chain connects TRBV5-1 to TRBJ1-3; no firm D call. V was pared by 1 base and J by 2 bases, with 1 base between. CDR1 and CDR2 (germline): SGHRS, YFSETQ. The CDR3 is 12 residues long. This CDR3 reads CASSLPGNTIYF. The DNA for the CDR3 is TGCGCCAGCAGCTTGCCTGGAAACACCATATATTTT.

The V call is TRBV19, the J call TRBJ2-1; D perhaps matches TRBD1 (5 bases). Germline V gene lookup returns CDR1 LNHDA and CDR2 SQIVND (reference sequence). CDR3 size: 15 residues. Trimming cost V 5 bases and J 0 bases, with 11 bases left between them. Written as DNA, the CDR3 is TGTGCCAGTAGTCCAAGACAGTCCTCCTACAATGAGCAGTTCTTC. Its translation: CASSPRQSSYNEQFF.

The chain joins TRBV5-4 to TRBJ2-7; D possibly corresponds to TRBD2 (6 bases). This CDR3 region has 13 residues. Looked up from germline, CDR1 is SGHNT and CDR2 is YYREEE (reference sequence). V was pared by 0 bases and J by 5 bases, with 9 bases between. The DNA of the CDR3 is TGTGCCAGCAGCTTGGAGGAGGGCCACGAGCAGTACTTC. It encodes CASSLEEGHEQYF.